Below, 17 T cell receptor beta chains from the same sample are listed, as sequenced in a study of blood T cell repertoires in COVID-19. This table comes from immunoSEQ multiplex PCR, and its TCRdb copy is limited to in-frame clones, with some not included. Here the sample spans 30,000 to 40,000 clones, 83% being singletons. Sequenced input: peripheral blood. Receptors originate from a man in his fifties with acute or convalescent COVID-19.

The chain combines TRBV5-6 with TRBJ2-7, with D tentatively TRBD2 (5 bases). Looked up from germline, CDR1 is SGHDT and CDR2 is YYEEEE. V lost 5 bases, J lost 7 bases, and 13 bases lay in between. This CDR3 comprises 12 residues. In nucleotides, the CDR3 is TGTGCCAGCAGTTTCGAGGCGGGTGAGCAGTACTTC. Protein product: CASSFEAGEQYF.

The chain uses TRBV7-6 and TRBJ2-3, with D perhaps matching TRBD2 (5 bases). This CDR3 has 19 amino acids. CDR1 is SGHVS and CDR2 is FNYEAQ in the germline V gene. Deletions cut 1 base from V and 5 bases from J, with 25 bases between. CDR3 loop: CASSLDASGGAGVVDTQYF. The CDR3 DNA reads TGTGCCAGCAGCTTAGACGCTAGTGGAGGAGCCGGTGTGGTAGATACGCAGTATTTT.

V gene TRBV24-1 combines with J gene TRBJ2-1, with 8 bases identical to TRBD2. The CDR3 runs 17 residues. Germline-derived CDR1 and CDR2 are KGHDR and SFDVKD. Trimming at V came to 2 bases and at J to 8 bases, leaving 13 bases not matched to a gene. The CDR3 nucleotides read TGTGCCACCAGTGATTCCCCGGGACTAGATAGGGGCGATGAGCAGTTCTTC. This codes for CATSDSPGLDRGDEQFF.

J is TRBJ1-6 and V is TRBV7-8; TRBD1 aligns across 7 bases. This CDR3 is 15 amino acids long. Germline-derived CDR1 and CDR2 are SGHVS and FQNEAQ. J was trimmed by 0 bases and V by 6 bases; bases with no gene match: 2. The CDR3 sequence is CASRTGNSYNSPLHF. The CDR3 DNA is TGTGCCAGCAGGACAGGGAACTCCTATAATTCACCCCTCCACTTT. Looking up the rest from reference TRBV7-8 and TRBJ1-6 gives the full variable domain: GAGVSQSPRYKVAKRGQDVALRCDPISGHVSLFWYQQALGQGPEFLTYFQNEAQLDKSGLPSDRFFAERPEGSVSTLKIQRTQQEDSAVYLCASRTGNSYNSPLHFGNGTRLTVT.

This clone was seen only a few times. V and J are TRBV19 and TRBJ2-7; 7 bases are shared with TRBD1. With 3 bases clipped from V and 1 base from J, the junction kept 3 bases outside the gene matches. Germline-derived CDR1 and CDR2 are LNHDA and SQIVND (reference sequence). The CDR3 has 14 residues. The chain's CDR3 is CASSITGESYEQYF. CDR3 in DNA: TGTGCCAGTAGTATCACAGGGGAATCCTACGAGCAGTACTTC.

V and J are TRBV5-4 and TRBJ1-2, with D perhaps matching TRBD1 (5 bases). Trimming removed 1 base at V and 4 bases at J, with 14 bases between. This CDR3 has 15 amino acids. CDR1 and CDR2 (germline): SGHNT, YYREEE (reference sequence). The chain's CDR3 is CASSLWDSTTYGYTF. The CDR3 bases are TGTGCCAGCAGCTTGTGGGACTCTACGACCTATGGCTACACCTTC.

This clone was seen more than once but under ten times. The chain recombines TRBV28 with TRBJ1-5; D is uncertain. Germline CDR1 and CDR2: MDHEN and SYDVKM. The CDR3 sequence is 11 residues long. Trimming shortened V by 5 bases and J by 4 bases, and 3 bases separated the two germline ends. For the CDR3, the DNA is TGTGCCAGCAGTCTAAATCAGCCCCAGCATTTT. This translates into CASSLNQPQHF.

The gene calls are TRBV20-1 and TRBJ1-5; tentative D call: TRBD1 (6 bases). V lost 3 bases and J 5 bases, leaving 14 bases between the germline ends. The CDR3 is 14 amino acids. Germline V gives CDR1 DFQATT, CDR2 SNEGSKA (reference sequence). The CDR3 nucleotides read TGCAGTGCTAGTACGGACAGCTCTTATCAGCCCCAGCATTTT. This sequence encodes CSASTDSSYQPQHF.

The J gene is TRBJ1-4, the V gene TRBV29-1; TRBD1 matches at 10 bases. Trimming took 0 bases from V and 6 from J; bases not matched to a gene: 1. The CDR3 length is 14 residues. Germline CDR1 is SQVTM and CDR2 is ANQGSEA. The CDR3 loop reads CSVEDGTGDEKLFF. In DNA form, the CDR3 reads TGCAGCGTTGAAGACGGGACAGGGGATGAAAAACTGTTTTTT.

The chain links TRBV7-8 to TRBJ1-1; no definite D call. This CDR3 spans 13 amino acids. Germline-derived CDR1 and CDR2 are SGHVS and FQNEAQ. V lost 1 base and J 10 bases, leaving 13 bases between the germline ends. CDR3 protein: CASSLVAGRGAFF. CDR3 nucleotides: TGTGCCAGCAGCTTAGTGGCGGGGAGAGGAGCTTTCTTT.

The chain combines TRBV6-5 with TRBJ1-5; TRBD1 aligns across 7 bases. CDR3 length equals 14 residues. Germline CDR1 MNHEY, CDR2 SVGAGI. V was pared by 5 bases and J by 5 bases, with 6 bases of the junction left unmatched. The CDR3 spells CASSMGTDDQPQHF. The CDR3 nucleotides read TGTGCCAGCAGTATGGGGACAGATGATCAGCCCCAGCATTTT.

V gene TRBV4-2 combines with J gene TRBJ1-3; no clear D. The CDR3 spans 18 residues. Germline lookup yields CDR1 LGHNA and CDR2 YNFKEQ. Trimming removed 0 bases from V and 0 bases from J, with 15 bases in between. CDR3 sequence: CASSQDLGSDFSGNTIYF. The CDR3 coding sequence is TGTGCCAGCAGCCAAGATTTGGGGAGTGATTTCTCTGGAAACACCATATATTTT.

J is TRBJ2-7 and V is TRBV28; D is unresolved. V was shortened by 4 bases and J by 7 bases, with 11 bases between the two germline ends. CDR1 MDHEN and CDR2 SYDVKM come from the germline V gene. The CDR3 runs 12 residues. This chain's CDR3 is CASSYPLGEQYF. For the CDR3, the DNA is TGTGCCAGCAGTTACCCCCTCGGGGAGCAGTACTTC.

The V call is TRBV10-1, the J call TRBJ1-1; TRBD1 aligns across 7 bases. V shed 2 bases, J shed 4 bases, and the junction held 13 bases outside the gene matches. The CDR3 totals 17 residues. The germline gives CDR1 WNHNN, CDR2 SYGVQD (reference sequence). In nucleotides, the CDR3 is TGCGCCAGCAGTGAGGGCCTAGCAGGGGGTGTTATCACTGAAGCTTTCTTT. This translates into CASSEGLAGGVITEAFF.

The chain links TRBV20-1 to TRBJ2-7, with D perhaps matching TRBD2 (6 bases). The ends were cut back, 3 bases at V and 4 bases at J, with 13 bases in the middle. The CDR3 length is 13 residues. Germline V gene lookup returns CDR1 DFQATT and CDR2 SNEGSKA (reference sequence). The CDR3 DNA reads TGCAGTGCTAGTAGGCTAGCGTTATACGAGCAGTACTTC. It codes for CSASRLALYEQYF.

The chain employs TRBV30 and TRBJ2-3; 7 nucleotides agree with TRBD1. Germline CDR1 is GTSNPN and CDR2 is SVGIG (reference sequence). The CDR3 covers 15 residues. The junction had 15 bases not matched to a gene; V was cut back by 7 bases and J by 5 bases. CDR3 coding DNA: TGTGCCTTTTCGACAGGGATTCGACAGGGAGATACGCAGTATTTT. Its protein is CAFSTGIRQGDTQYF.

The chain couples TRBV6-6 to TRBJ1-5; D possibly corresponds to TRBD1 (6 bases). In germline, CDR1 is MNHNY, CDR2 SVGAGI (reference sequence). V dropped 3 bases and J dropped 14 bases, with 14 bases sitting between them. The CDR3 contains 12 residues. The CDR3 bases are TGTGCCAGCAGTTATTTACAGGGCTCAAAGCATTTT. It codes for CASSYLQGSKHF.